One and the same sample provided the 31 T cell receptor beta chains below, sequenced in a study of technical replicates of blood from a handful of donors. The table came from immunoSEQ multiplex PCR; TCRdb's copy has only in-frame clones and leaves some out. The profile shows more than 11,000 clones, 84% of them singletons. Sequencing input: PBMCs. The receptors originated from a human donor in good health.

This clone was seen just once. The chain is built from TRBV6-5 and TRBJ1-2; D ambiguous. The CDR3 is made up of 12 amino acids. From germline, CDR1 is MNHEY and CDR2 SVGAGI. Trimming removed 6 bases at V and 3 bases at J, with 8 bases between. CDR3 protein: CASSPGDYGYTF. In nucleotides, the CDR3 is TGTGCCAGCAGCCCCGGGGACTATGGCTACACCTTC.

The V call is TRBV18, the J call TRBJ2-7, with D possibly matching TRBD2 (5 bases). The V gene lost 0 bases and the J gene lost 11 bases, with 23 bases spanning the gap. The V gene's germline CDR1 is KGHSH and CDR2 LQKENI. The CDR3 extends over 16 amino acids. The CDR3 reads CASSPPSDGGSTTKYF. The DNA of the CDR3 is TGTGCCAGCTCACCACCTTCGGACGGAGGATCTACGACGAAGTACTTC. Full variable domain (outside the CDR3, taken from reference TRBV18 and TRBJ2-7): NAGVMQNPRHLVRRRGQEARLRCSPMKGHSHVYWYRQLPEEGLKFMVYLQKENIIDESGMPKERFSAEFPKEGPSILRIQQVVRGDSAAYFCASSPPSDGGSTTKYFGPGTRLTVT.

This chain links TRBV25-1 with TRBJ2-7; 8 nucleotides line up with TRBD2. The CDR3 covers 13 residues. The V gene end was trimmed by 6 bases and the J gene end by 7 bases; junction bases not matched to a gene: 8. Germline V gene sequence: CDR1 MGHDK, CDR2 SYGVNS. The CDR3 coding sequence is TGTGCCAGCAGGCCGACGGGGGGGGGTGAGCAGTACTTC. Its protein product is CASRPTGGGEQYF.

This chain joins TRBV7-6 and TRBJ1-2; 11 bases are a match to TRBD1. There are 15 residues in the CDR3. Germline loops: CDR1 SGHVS, CDR2 FNYEAQ. V shed 3 bases, J shed 7 bases, and the junction held 7 bases outside the gene matches. Here the CDR3 reads CASSFFGQGAAGYTF. CDR3 DNA sequence: TGTGCCAGCAGCTTTTTTGGACAGGGGGCGGCTGGCTACACCTTC.

The J gene is TRBJ2-7, the V gene TRBV5-5; a possible D gene is TRBD1 (5 bases). The CDR3 has 15 residues. Germline assignment: CDR1 SGHKS and CDR2 YYEKEE (reference sequence). V was cut by 0 bases and J by 2 bases, with 12 bases left in between. The chain's CDR3 is CASSLGLTEAYEQYF. CDR3 coding DNA: TGTGCCAGCAGCTTGGGTCTGACAGAAGCCTACGAGCAGTACTTC.

This clone showed up just once. This chain joins TRBV5-6 and TRBJ2-1; tentatively, D is TRBD1 (5 bases). From germline, CDR1 is SGHDT and CDR2 YYEEEE. Trimming took off 0 bases at V and 3 bases at J, with 7 bases between the two ends. The CDR3 consists of 14 residues. The CDR3 here is CASSLVGDYNEQFF. CDR3 nucleotides: TGTGCCAGCAGCTTGGTAGGGGACTACAATGAGCAGTTCTTC.

The rearrangement links TRBV28 to TRBJ2-7; no reliable D call. The V gene's germline CDR1 is MDHEN and CDR2 SYDVKM. The V gene lost 4 bases and the J gene lost 3 bases, with 16 bases spanning the gap. The CDR3 is 15 amino acids. CDR3: CASSSQLGLGYEQYF. CDR3 in DNA: TGTGCCAGCAGTTCCCAGCTAGGATTGGGCTACGAGCAGTACTTC.

This chain joins TRBV5-4 and TRBJ2-1, with 8 bases that match TRBD2. CDR3 size: 16 residues. Trimming took 4 bases from V and 5 from J; bases not matched to a gene: 11. Germline lookup yields CDR1 SGHNT and CDR2 YYREEE (reference sequence). Written as DNA, the CDR3 is TGTGCCAGCAGCCCCCCGGGGGGGAGGGGACACAATGAGCAGTTCTTC. The encoded protein is CASSPPGGRGHNEQFF.

V and J are TRBV6-6 and TRBJ2-7; D may be TRBD2 (9 bases). The ends were cut back, 5 bases at V and 3 bases at J, with 17 bases in the middle. The CDR3 length is 15 residues. Germline V gene sequence: CDR1 MNHNY, CDR2 SVGAGI (reference sequence). Written as DNA, the CDR3 is TGTGCCAGCAGTCAGGGGGCTAGCGGGAACTACGAGCAGTACTTC. As protein: CASSQGASGNYEQYF.

The chain links TRBV30 to TRBJ1-4, with D perhaps matching TRBD1 (5 bases). Trimming removed 6 bases at V and 5 bases at J, with 19 bases between. The CDR3 has 15 amino acids. Germline-derived CDR1 and CDR2 are GTSNPN and SVGIG (reference sequence). The CDR3 coding sequence is TGTGCCTGTAAACCGGTTTCGGGGGGAAATGAAAAACTGTTTTTT. It yields the protein CACKPVSGGNEKLFF.

This chain uses TRBV10-3 with TRBJ2-1, with 8 nucleotides matching TRBD2. The germline V gene encodes CDR1 ENHRY and CDR2 SYGVKD. This CDR3 has 13 residues. J lost 2 bases, V lost 11 bases, and 5 bases had no gene match. The CDR3, as DNA: TGTGCCGCCGGGGGGGCAACCTACAATGAGCAGTTCTTC. Protein sequence: CAAGGATYNEQFF.

J is TRBJ1-4 and V is TRBV18, with D tentatively TRBD1 (5 bases). The CDR3 is made up of 13 amino acids. Germline V CDR1 and CDR2: KGHSH, LQKENI. The V and J ends lost 3 bases and 7 bases respectively, with 9 bases between them. The CDR3 reads CASSPGDSEKLFF. The DNA of the CDR3 is TGTGCCAGCTCACCTGGTGACAGTGAAAAACTGTTTTTT.

The J gene is TRBJ1-2, the V gene TRBV27; no firm D call. Germline CDR1 MNHEY, CDR2 SMNVEV (reference sequence). V was shortened by 5 bases and J by 6 bases, with 16 bases between the two germline ends. The CDR3 runs to 14 residues. The CDR3 sequence: CASSPLGSIDGYTF. CDR3 nucleotide sequence: TGTGCCAGCAGTCCCTTAGGTAGCATCGATGGCTACACCTTC.

This clone showed up just once. The chain has TRBV10-3 and TRBJ2-7; a weak D match, TRBD1 (5 bases). The germline CDR1 and CDR2 sequences are ENHRY and SYGVKD. The CDR3 sequence is 13 residues long. V was clipped by 6 bases and J by 6 bases, with 15 bases between them. The CDR3 spells CAISGNTGSEQYF. In DNA form, the CDR3 reads TGTGCCATCAGCGGTAATACAGGTTCCGAGCAGTACTTC.

This chain links TRBV4-2 with TRBJ2-1; 12 bases line up with TRBD2. The CDR3 sequence is 19 residues long. J was trimmed by 8 bases and V by 1 base; bases with no gene match: 15. Germline V lookup: CDR1 LGHNA, CDR2 YNFKEQ. Written as DNA, the CDR3 is TGTGCCAGCAGCCAAGGCGGGGAGACTAGCGGGAGCCGGGATCATGAGCAGTTCTTC. This encodes CASSQGGETSGSRDHEQFF.

This chain links TRBV9 with TRBJ2-5; D is perhaps TRBD1 (5 bases). V was cut by 3 bases and J by 2 bases, with 11 bases left in between. Per the germline V gene, CDR1 is SGDLS and CDR2 is YYNGEE. The CDR3 loop spans 14 amino acids. CDR3 in amino acids: CASSAGSWQETQYF. For the CDR3, the DNA is TGTGCCAGCAGCGCAGGGTCTTGGCAAGAGACCCAGTACTTC.

The chain carries TRBV30 and TRBJ2-3; D is undetermined. This CDR3 spans 14 amino acids. Germline V gene data show CDR1 as GTSNPN and CDR2 as SVGIG (reference sequence). V was trimmed by 5 bases and J by 0 bases, leaving 12 bases between them. Here the CDR3 DNA reads TGTGCCTGGGCCCTTCGAGTTAGCACAGATACGCAGTATTTT. Its protein is CAWALRVSTDTQYF. The full variable domain, with the rest looked up from reference TRBV30 and TRBJ2-3, is SQTIHQWPATLVQPVGSPLSLECTVEGTSNPNLYWYRQAAGRGLQLLFYSVGIGQISSEVPQNLSASRPQDRQFILSSKKLLLSDSGFYLCAWALRVSTDTQYFGPGTRLTVL.

The chain combines TRBV7-6 with TRBJ1-1; TRBD1 is a possible D gene (6 bases). The V gene lost 4 bases and the J gene lost 7 bases, with 16 bases spanning the gap. The CDR3 spans 14 residues. Germline CDR1 is SGHVS and CDR2 is FNYEAQ. The CDR3 DNA is TGTGCCAGCAGCTCCGTCCCGGGACATCATGAAGCTTTCTTT. Its protein product is CASSSVPGHHEAFF.

CDR3: CASSGQSGEKLFF. CDR3 sequence (DNA): TGTGCCAGCAGCGGACAGTCTGGAGAAAAACTGTTTTTT. The rearrangement links TRBV7-9 to TRBJ1-4; D is perhaps TRBD1 (6 bases). Germline V gene data show CDR1 as SEHNR and CDR2 as FQNEAQ (reference sequence). The V end lost 5 bases, the J end lost 8 bases, and 12 bases lay between the germline ends. The CDR3 spans 13 residues.

The CDR3 region is CASSTYRGRNTIYF. Written as DNA, the CDR3 is TGTGCCAGCAGCACATACAGGGGGCGAAACACCATATATTTT. The rearrangement uses TRBV7-9 and TRBJ1-3; 9 bases agree with TRBD1. This CDR3 spans 14 amino acids. Trimming cost V 5 bases and J 5 bases; bases outside gene matches: 4. Germline lookup yields CDR1 SEHNR and CDR2 FQNEAQ (reference sequence). Based on the CDR3 plus reference TRBV7-9 and TRBJ1-3, the full variable domain is DTGVSQNPRHKITKRGQNVTFRCDPISEHNRLYWYRQTLGQGPEFLTYFQNEAQLEKSRLLSDRFSAERPKGSFSTLEIQRTEQGDSAMYLCASSTYRGRNTIYFGEGSWLTVV.

This sequence joins TRBV27 and TRBJ1-2; D not resolved. This CDR3 has 22 amino acids. V was shortened by 5 bases and J by 5 bases, with 39 bases between the two germline ends. Germline-derived CDR1 and CDR2 are MNHEY and SMNVEV (reference sequence). CDR3 amino acids: CASSPGVGSVSSPPTMGYGYTF. The DNA of the CDR3 is TGTGCCAGCAGTCCTGGAGTCGGCTCAGTCAGCTCCCCCCCCACTATGGGTTATGGCTACACCTTC.

The gene calls are TRBV7-9 and TRBJ1-2; no reliable D call. V was shortened by 4 bases and J by 4 bases, with 10 bases between the two germline ends. The CDR3 sequence is 13 residues long. The germline CDR1 and CDR2 sequences are SEHNR and FQNEAQ (reference sequence). The CDR3 is CASSSGKTYGYTF. CDR3 nucleotides: TGTGCCAGCAGCTCAGGAAAGACCTATGGCTACACCTTC.

The V and J genes are TRBV7-2 and TRBJ2-3, with a weak D call TRBD2 (6 bases). V was cut by 1 base and J by 1 base, with 9 bases left in between. The germline gives CDR1 SGHTA, CDR2 FQGNSA. The CDR3 spans 15 residues. The CDR3 coding sequence is TGTGCCAGCAGCTTAGTAGCTAGCGGCACAGATACGCAGTATTTT. Protein sequence: CASSLVASGTDTQYF.

The J gene is TRBJ1-5, the V gene TRBV6-1; the D gene is possibly TRBD1 (5 bases). Trimming stripped 3 bases from V and 10 bases from J, with 22 bases between. This CDR3 is 16 amino acids long. CDR1 MNHNS and CDR2 SASEGT come from the germline V gene. DNA for the CDR3: TGTGCCAGCAGTGAGTTGGGGCCCGTCACCCTATCACCCCAGCATTTT. Translated: CASSELGPVTLSPQHF.

The V and J genes are TRBV11-3 and TRBJ1-3; D not certain. Between the trimmed V and J ends, which lost 5 bases and 0 bases, there was a span of 5 bases. This CDR3 is built from 13 residues. From germline, CDR1 is SGHNT and CDR2 YENEEA. In nucleotides, the CDR3 is TGTGCCAGCAGCCTTTACTCTGGAAACACCATATATTTT. The encoded protein is CASSLYSGNTIYF.

V usage is TRBV7-3 and J usage is TRBJ2-2, with D unclear. The germline gives CDR1 SGHTA, CDR2 FQGTGA. CDR3 length: 16 amino acids. The V end was cut by 2 bases, the J end by 0 bases, with 10 bases between. This CDR3 is CASSLFAGSNTGELFF. The CDR3 nucleotides read TGTGCCAGCAGCTTATTCGCAGGATCGAACACCGGGGAGCTGTTTTTT.

The V call is TRBV29-1, the J call TRBJ2-6; tentatively, D is TRBD2 (5 bases). V lost 4 bases and J lost 2, with 9 bases in between. Germline CDR1 reads SQVTM; CDR2 reads ANQGSEA. This CDR3 spans 14 amino acids. Written as DNA, the CDR3 is TGCAGCGTTGTAGAGGGAGCTGGGGCCAACGTCCTGACTTTC. It specifies CSVVEGAGANVLTF. Combining the CDR3 with reference TRBV29-1 and TRBJ2-6 gives the whole variable domain SAVISQKPSRDICQRGTSLTIQCQVDSQVTMMFWYRQQPGQSLTLIATANQGSEATYESGFVIDKFPISRPNLTFSTLTVSNMSPEDSSIYLCSVVEGAGANVLTFGAGSRLTVL.

V usage is TRBV2 and J usage is TRBJ2-3; 9 bases fit TRBD2. Looked up from germline, CDR1 is SNHLY and CDR2 is FYNNEI. The CDR3 covers 15 residues. V lost 6 bases, J lost 4 bases, and 8 bases stayed unmatched. The CDR3 DNA is TGTGCCAGCAGAACCGATAGCGGGAGCTCAGATACGCAGTATTTT. This encodes CASRTDSGSSDTQYF.

The gene calls are TRBV6-1 and TRBJ2-2; 7 bases match TRBD2. This CDR3 spans 14 amino acids. Per the germline V gene, CDR1 is MNHNS and CDR2 is SASEGT. V trimming: 7 bases; J trimming: 6 bases; junction bases outside the gene matches: 8. This CDR3 is CASTDWGGSGELFF. CDR3 sequence (DNA): TGTGCCAGCACGGATTGGGGGGGATCCGGGGAGCTGTTTTTT.

The J gene is TRBJ2-7, the V gene TRBV30; D is ambiguous. The V end was cut by 2 bases, the J end by 0 bases, with 17 bases between. The CDR3 sequence is 16 residues long. Germline V gives CDR1 GTSNPN, CDR2 SVGIG (reference sequence). CDR3 amino acids: CAWSQPYSPSSYEQYF. The CDR3 DNA sequence: TGTGCCTGGAGTCAACCCTACAGTCCAAGCTCCTACGAGCAGTACTTC.

The chain carries TRBV9 and TRBJ2-7, with 7 bases aligning to TRBD1. The germline gives CDR1 SGDLS, CDR2 YYNGEE. J was trimmed by 3 bases and V by 3 bases; bases with no gene match: 9. The CDR3 loop spans 15 amino acids. The CDR3, as DNA: TGTGCCAGCAGCGACGGCCCGACAGGGAGCTACGAGCAGTACTTC. It codes for CASSDGPTGSYEQYF.